Presented here are 13 T cell receptor beta chains from one specimen sequenced in a study of early T cells in non-severe SARS-CoV-2 infection. TCRdb re-analysed the 5' RACE reads in MiXCR, keeping a single row per CDR3 protein. The table includes under 65,000 distinct CDR3 sequences, roughly an eighth detected once. Sequenced: whole blood. These receptors originate from an adult who was a healthcare worker with PCR-confirmed SARS-CoV-2 infection or an uninfected control (not recorded which).

J is TRBJ2-1 and V is TRBV6-6, with D uncertain. This CDR3 contains 14 residues. In germline, CDR1 is MNHNY, CDR2 SVGAGI (reference sequence). The ends were cut back, 0 bases at V and 14 bases at J, with 17 bases in the middle. CDR3 DNA: TGTGCCAGCAGTTACTCGCCCCTAGGGTCCCAGGAGTTCTTC. Protein product: CASSYSPLGSQEFF.

The rearrangement links TRBV7-2 to TRBJ1-6; D gene unclear. Deletions cut 5 bases from V and 5 bases from J, with 13 bases between. The CDR3 contains 15 residues. CDR1 is SGHTA and CDR2 is FQGNSA in the germline V gene. In nucleotides, the CDR3 is TGTGCCAGCAGCCCTCACGGGCAGCATAATTCACCCCTCCACTTT. This gives the protein CASSPHGQHNSPLHF.

J is TRBJ2-7 and V is TRBV18, with TRBD2 matching over 7 bases. V was pared by 6 bases and J by 3 bases, with 14 bases of the junction left unmatched. The germline V gene encodes CDR1 KGHSH and CDR2 LQKENI. The CDR3 spans 16 residues. The chain's CDR3 is CASSPPTSSSVYEQYF. The DNA of the CDR3 is TGTGCCAGCTCCCCCCCGACTAGCTCGAGCGTCTACGAGCAGTACTTC.

The rearrangement uses TRBV14 and TRBJ2-7, with a possible D match to TRBD1 (6 bases). The CDR3 is 16 residues long. The V gene's germline CDR1 is SGHDN and CDR2 FVKESK. V was shortened by 0 bases and J by 6 bases, with 18 bases between the two germline ends. The CDR3 nucleotides are TGTGCCAGCAGCCAAGATCTAGGTTTCAGGGGTGGCGAGCAGTACTTC. This codes for CASSQDLGFRGGEQYF.

The gene calls are TRBV11-2 and TRBJ1-6; D is uncertain. V was trimmed by 0 bases and J by 10 bases, leaving 13 bases between them. The CDR3 is 15 amino acids. The germline gives CDR1 SGHAT, CDR2 FQNNGV. In DNA form, the CDR3 reads TGTGCCAGCAGCTTAGATCGGTGGCATAGGTCACCCCTCCACTTT. This encodes CASSLDRWHRSPLHF.

V gene TRBV6-5 combines with J gene TRBJ2-2; 9 bases match TRBD1. CDR3 size: 13 residues. Germline V gene data show CDR1 as MNHEY and CDR2 as SVGAGI. J was trimmed by 7 bases and V by 8 bases; bases with no gene match: 5. In nucleotides, the CDR3 is TGTGCCAGCCGGGACAGGGTAGTCGGGGAGCTGTTTTTT. Its translation: CASRDRVVGELFF.

This clonotype was observed a handful of times. The CDR3 protein is CSVELGLAGVPAGPDTQYF. The CDR3 nucleotides read TGCAGCGTTGAACTTGGACTAGCGGGGGTACCGGCGGGCCCAGATACGCAGTATTTT. The J gene is TRBJ2-3, the V gene TRBV29-1; 13 nucleotides match TRBD2. This CDR3 region has 19 residues. Germline V CDR1 and CDR2: SQVTM, ANQGSEA. Germline trimming cut 2 bases from V and 4 bases from J; bases unmatched to any gene: 15.

V is TRBV7-8 and J is TRBJ1-3, with no clear D. V was pared by 4 bases and J by 1 base, with 5 bases between. Germline V gene data show CDR1 as SGHVS and CDR2 as FQNEAQ. This CDR3 is 13 amino acids long. The DNA of the CDR3 is TGTGCCAGCAGCTCCCGGTCTGGAAACACCATATATTTT. As protein: CASSSRSGNTIYF.

This clonotype was recorded at least ten times. The chain carries TRBV27 and TRBJ2-7; D remains ambiguous. The CDR3 length is 16 residues. Trimming took off 2 bases at V and 2 bases at J, with 16 bases between the two ends. From germline, CDR1 is MNHEY and CDR2 SMNVEV (reference sequence). CDR3 in amino acids: CASSLRSAGPTYEQYF. The CDR3 DNA sequence: TGTGCCAGCAGTTTAAGGAGTGCAGGCCCCACCTACGAGCAGTACTTC.

The chain has TRBV11-2 and TRBJ2-2, with 7 bases matching TRBD1. CDR1 and CDR2 (germline): SGHAT, FQNNGV. V was clipped by 5 bases and J by 1 base; unmatched bases: 4. The CDR3 length is 15 residues. The CDR3 DNA follows: TGTGCCAGCAGCGCGGACAGGATGAACACCGGGGAGCTGTTTTTT. Protein: CASSADRMNTGELFF.

The chain is built from TRBV7-9 and TRBJ1-3; tentative D call: TRBD1 (6 bases). The CDR3 loop spans 14 amino acids. With 4 bases removed from V and 5 bases from J, the gap between germline ends came to 12 bases. Looked up from germline, CDR1 is SEHNR and CDR2 is FQNEAQ (reference sequence). CDR3 protein: CASSSWTARNTIYF. In nucleotides, the CDR3 is TGTGCCAGCAGCTCTTGGACAGCGCGAAACACCATATATTTT.

This clonotype was counted a few times. The chain joins TRBV7-2 to TRBJ2-1; 7 nucleotides align to TRBD2. The germline gives CDR1 SGHTA, CDR2 FQGNSA. The CDR3 runs 16 residues. J was trimmed by 0 bases and V by 6 bases; bases with no gene match: 8. The CDR3 DNA is TGTGCCAGCAGTACCGCCGGGACTATCTCCTACAATGAGCAGTTCTTC. It codes for CASSTAGTISYNEQFF.

This clonotype was counted ten times or more. The rearrangement uses TRBV12-3 or TRBV12-4 and TRBJ2-1; D gene uncertain. The CDR3 runs 12 residues. V was shortened by 3 bases and J by 6 bases, with 6 bases between the two germline ends. The CDR3 protein is CASSFGSNEQFF. The CDR3 nucleotides read TGTGCCAGCAGTTTCGGCAGCAATGAGCAGTTCTTC.